This entry features one TCR beta chain sequence. What it recognizes is unknown. Then a second PCR, running roughly 6 to 11 cycles, was carried out with a sample-barcoded 5' primer and a J-beta primer mix. There were at least 3 million CDR3-containing paired-end reads obtained from each sample. TCRdb reprocessed the 5' RACE reads via MiXCR and lists one record per CDR3 protein. The table has around 900,000 distinct CDR3 sequences, roughly half seen once. The record originates from a study of blood T cells in healthy people across ages. General study results and limits: Possibly, changes in expanded clonotypes were confounded because donor CMV status was unknown. Both higher diversity and more naive CD4+ cells marked long-lived donors when set against aged donors. It was held that diversity estimates obtained from one million T cells represented underestimates.

The CDR3 covers 13 residues. Trimming pared 4 bases from V and 8 bases from J, leaving 12 bases between. Germline CDR1 reads SGDLS; CDR2 reads YYNGEE. The origin of this receptor is a woman aged 55-69 years in good health. V and J are TRBV9 and TRBJ1-4; D gene unclear. Sequences were obtained from blood. The CDR3 sequence is CASSPFPGEKLFF. The DNA of the CDR3 is TGTGCCAGCAGCCCCTTTCCGGGAGAAAAACTGTTTTTT.